The 13 T cell receptor beta chains below were found in one sample sequenced in a study of cytomegalovirus exposure and HLA in healthy donors (dated by TCRdb to 2017 to 2019). The library was built by means of the immunoSEQ multiplex PCR assay. A mixture of 60 forward primers for TCR Vbeta segments and 13 reverse primers for TCR Jbeta segments was used in the multiplex PCR. Drawn from immuneACCESS, this table holds only the in-frame rearrangements with V and J called that TCRdb kept. Clones are partly lost; checked studies trace under half to an unresolved V gene and leave the rest unexplained. The sample has 180,000 or so clones on record. About 0.79% of the sample is in the top ten clones. The sample consisted of PBMCs. Source of these receptors: a young woman in good health and CMV-seropositive.

The chain is built from TRBV10-2 and TRBJ2-7, with 8 bases aligning to TRBD1. V gave up 4 bases and J gave up 3 bases; unmatched junction bases: 8. The CDR3 loop spans 15 amino acids. Germline CDR1 WSHSY, CDR2 SAAADI. The CDR3 sequence: CASSVRRDRNYEQYF. DNA for the CDR3: TGCGCCAGCAGTGTTAGACGGGACAGGAACTACGAGCAGTACTTC.

The chain employs TRBV7-9 and TRBJ1-3; D unresolved. Germline values: CDR1 SEHNR, CDR2 FQNEAQ (reference sequence). This CDR3 spans 14 amino acids. V was pared by 5 bases and J by 0 bases, with 8 bases between. In DNA form, the CDR3 reads TGTGCCAGCAGCCTTGAGGGCTCTGGAAACACCATATATTTT. Protein product: CASSLEGSGNTIYF.

The V call is TRBV30, the J call TRBJ2-2, with 9 bases that match TRBD2. The V and J ends lost 4 bases and 4 bases, in that order; junction bases with no gene match: 7. The CDR3 is made up of 15 amino acids. Looked up from germline, CDR1 is GTSNPN and CDR2 is SVGIG (reference sequence). The DNA of the CDR3 is TGTGCCTGGATGGCGGGAGGGCGGATCACCGGGGAGCTGTTTTTT. Translated: CAWMAGGRITGELFF. The full variable domain, rest sourced from reference TRBV30 and TRBJ2-2, is SQTIHQWPATLVQPVGSPLSLECTVEGTSNPNLYWYRQAAGRGLQLLFYSVGIGQISSEVPQNLSASRPQDRQFILSSKKLLLSDSGFYLCAWMAGGRITGELFFGEGSRLTVL.

The rearrangement joins TRBV5-4 to TRBJ2-7, with 10 bases lining up with TRBD1. J lost 2 bases, V lost 5 bases, and 7 bases had no gene match. From germline, CDR1 is SGHNT and CDR2 YYREEE (reference sequence). The CDR3 covers 15 residues. CDR3 residues: CASRPPGTGAYEQYF. CDR3 coding DNA: TGTGCCAGCAGACCCCCCGGGACAGGGGCCTACGAGCAGTACTTC. The full variable domain, in which reference TRBV5-4 and TRBJ2-7 provide the parts outside the CDR3, is ETGVTQSPTHLIKTRGQQVTLRCSSQSGHNTVSWYQQALGQGPQFIFQYYREEENGRGNFPPRFSGLQFPNYSSELNVNALELDDSALYLCASRPPGTGAYEQYFGPGTRLTVT.

The chain carries TRBV12-5 and TRBJ1-6; D gene ambiguous. Trimming pared 6 bases from V and 13 bases from J, leaving 13 bases between. The length of the CDR3 is 12 residues. The germline V gene encodes CDR1 LGHNT and CDR2 FRNRAP. Here the CDR3 reads CASGPEGSPLHF. The DNA of the CDR3 is TGTGCTAGTGGCCCCGAGGGTTCGCCCCTCCACTTT.

To note about this clone: One junction end disagrees with the germline gene, perhaps due to a read error. Within the sample, other DNA sequences also encode this same CDR3. V usage is TRBV2 and J usage is TRBJ2-7; D unresolved. CDR1 and CDR2 (germline): SNHLY, FYNNEI. This CDR3 is built from 15 residues. CDR3 residues: CASTLGEISSYEQYF. CDR3 DNA sequence: TGCGCCAGCACCCTTGGAGAAATCAGCTCCTACGAGCAGTACTTC. The whole variable domain, filled in from reference TRBV2 and TRBJ2-7, reads EPEVTQTPSHQVTQMGQEVILRCVPISNHLYFYWYRQILGQKVEFLVSFYNNEISEKSEIFDDQFSVERPDGSNFTLKIRSTKLEDSAMYFCASTLGEISSYEQYFGPGTRLTVT.

The chain couples TRBV7-9 to TRBJ1-6, with a possible D match to TRBD1 (5 bases). Germline values: CDR1 SEHNR, CDR2 FQNEAQ (reference sequence). The CDR3 has 15 amino acids. V was shortened by 5 bases and J by 6 bases, with 14 bases between the two germline ends. CDR3 bases: TGTGCCAGCAGCGCCTCAGGGAAACGTAATTCACCCCTCCACTTT. Residues: CASSASGKRNSPLHF.

V is TRBV6-5 and J is TRBJ1-5; D not certain. Germline-derived CDR1 and CDR2 are MNHEY and SVGAGI. The CDR3 has 16 amino acids. V lost 2 bases and J 1 base, leaving 12 bases between the germline ends. The CDR3 is CASSYGGPSSNQPQHF. As DNA, the CDR3 is TGTGCCAGCAGTTACGGAGGTCCTAGCAGCAATCAGCCCCAGCATTTT.

The genes are TRBV29-1 and TRBJ1-2, with TRBD1 matching over 7 bases. Trimming removed 4 bases from V and 8 bases from J; junction bases left unmatched: 13. This CDR3 region has 14 residues. Per germline, CDR1 SQVTM and CDR2 ANQGSEA. DNA for the CDR3: TGCAGCGTTGCCTCGTGGACAGGTCGGGGAGGCTACACCTTC. Its translation: CSVASWTGRGGYTF.

The chain carries TRBV18 and TRBJ1-1; D unresolved. The germline gives CDR1 KGHSH, CDR2 LQKENI. The CDR3 has 14 amino acids. Trimming took off 3 bases at V and 1 base at J, with 9 bases between the two ends. CDR3: CASSPSLRNTEAFF. For the CDR3, the DNA is TGTGCCAGCTCACCTTCTCTGAGGAACACTGAAGCTTTCTTT.

The chain recombines TRBV4-2 with TRBJ2-2; the match to TRBD2 covers 11 bases. The germline V gene encodes CDR1 LGHNA and CDR2 YNFKEQ. This CDR3 comprises 18 residues. The trim removed 0 bases at V and 3 bases at J, leaving 6 bases unmatched. CDR3 nucleotides: TGTGCCAGCAGCCAAGAAGGGCTAGCGGGAGGCCACACCGGGGAGCTGTTTTTT. Encoded protein: CASSQEGLAGGHTGELFF.

The V and J genes are TRBV10-3 and TRBJ1-3, with D possibly matching TRBD1 (5 bases). This CDR3 contains 18 residues. V lost 7 bases to trimming and J lost 1 base, with 23 bases between them. Germline loops: CDR1 ENHRY, CDR2 SYGVKD. The chain's CDR3 is CAITERTLLLSSGNTIYF. The CDR3 bases are TGTGCCATCACCGAGAGGACACTGCTTCTCTCTTCTGGAAACACCATATATTTT.

The chain is built from TRBV4-1 and TRBJ1-6, with TRBD1 matching 7 bases. The V segment lost 3 bases and the J segment 9 bases; nucleotides outside the gene matches: 17. Germline V gives CDR1 MGHRA, CDR2 YSYEKL. The CDR3 loop spans 18 amino acids. Written as DNA, the CDR3 is TGCGCCAGCAGCCAGGAATCGGCAAAAGGGGGCAGGGTTTCACCCCTCCACTTT. Translated: CASSQESAKGGRVSPLHF.